This TCR beta chain was profiled in a study of shared clonotypes between healthy human individuals. Study-level findings and limits: The naive CD4 repertoires of a few donors were compared, and around 4.7% of clonotypes were shared.

Splitting of CD4+ cells produced CD45RA+ naive and CD45RA-negative memory subsets. This clone has only one observation. The antigen is not known. CDR1 is SEHNR and CDR2 is FQNEAQ in the germline V gene (reference sequence). V was cut by 1 base and J by 3 bases, with 9 bases left in between. The CDR3 runs 14 residues. Genomic DNA of every subset was divided equally among multiple immunoSEQ plates. The authors loaded roughly 200 ng DNA, approximately 30,000 T cell genomes, into sorted-subset replicate PCRs. The protocol was immunoSEQ multiplex PCR, while the TCRdb copy is restricted to in-frame clones and leaves out a portion. The sample lists roughly 530,000 clones; about 95% were seen once.

The chain combines TRBV7-9 with TRBJ1-1; TRBD1 might be the D (5 bases). This TCR came from a woman in her twenties or thirties in good health. The specimen sequenced was naive CD4+ T cells sorted from blood. Subset noted: CD45RA+ positively selected. The CDR3 is CASSLGFRDTEAFF. The CDR3 DNA follows: TGTGCCAGCAGCTTAGGTTTCAGGGACACTGAAGCTTTCTTT.